Following are 21 T cell receptor beta chains from one sample sequenced in a study of OX40 agonist ivuxolimab in advanced cancers. Here immunoSEQ multiplex PCR was the method, and the copy in TCRdb shows in-frame clones only, minus some. The data contain fewer than 60,000 clones, around nine tenths of them singletons. Sequencing used CD4+ or CD8+ T cells sorted from blood, obtained in a trial of the OX40 agonist ivuxolimab. These receptors all come from an adult with an advanced solid tumor such as melanoma, head and neck, liver or kidney cancer.

This clone was found a few times. The gene calls are TRBV27 and TRBJ2-7, with 10 nucleotides matching TRBD1. The trim removed 5 bases at V and 3 bases at J, leaving 10 bases unmatched. CDR1 is MNHEY, CDR2 SMNVEV, per germline (reference sequence). The CDR3 consists of 16 residues. The CDR3 nucleotides are TGTGCCAGCAGTGAGTTGGGGACAGGGGCCCTCTACGAGCAGTACTTC. Translated: CASSELGTGALYEQYF.

V usage is TRBV2 and J usage is TRBJ2-5; D possibly corresponds to TRBD1 (6 bases). CDR3 length: 16 residues. V was cut by 3 bases and J by 2 bases, with 16 bases left in between. Germline V gene data show CDR1 as SNHLY and CDR2 as FYNNEI. The CDR3 spells CASSEPPRTAQETQYF. The CDR3 coding sequence is TGTGCCAGCAGTGAGCCCCCCAGGACAGCGCAAGAGACCCAGTACTTC.

The chain carries TRBV4-1 and TRBJ2-2; maybe TRBD1 (6 bases). V dropped 2 bases and J dropped 3 bases, with 10 bases sitting between them. This CDR3 contains 15 residues. Germline V gene lookup returns CDR1 MGHRA and CDR2 YSYEKL. CDR3 protein: CASSQTTGYTGELFF. The CDR3, as DNA: TGCGCCAGCAGCCAAACGACAGGCTACACCGGGGAGCTGTTTTTT.

The chain joins TRBV5-1 to TRBJ2-2, with D unresolved. Looked up from germline, CDR1 is SGHRS and CDR2 is YFSETQ. The V end was cut by 4 bases, the J end by 7 bases, with 14 bases between. This CDR3 spans 14 amino acids. This CDR3 reads CASSESPGGGELFF. The CDR3 nucleotides read TGCGCCAGCAGCGAGTCACCAGGCGGCGGGGAGCTGTTTTTT.

A remark on this clone: The sample carries other DNA sequences with the same CDR3. The chain combines TRBV29-1 with TRBJ2-5, with D possibly matching TRBD1 (5 bases). The CDR3 contains 12 residues. Germline lookup yields CDR1 SQVTM and CDR2 ANQGSEA. V lost 6 bases and J 3 bases, leaving 11 bases between the germline ends. The CDR3 DNA is TGCAGCGTGGATGTCAGGGAAGAGACCCAGTACTTC. Translated, it gives CSVDVREETQYF.

The V and J genes are TRBV4-1 and TRBJ2-7, with D hard to call. Deletions cut 0 bases from V and 0 bases from J, with 12 bases between. The CDR3 covers 16 residues. Germline V gene sequence: CDR1 MGHRA, CDR2 YSYEKL. CDR3 residues: CASSQEWTVDSYEQYF. The DNA for the CDR3 is TGCGCCAGCAGCCAAGAATGGACGGTAGACTCCTACGAGCAGTACTTC.

This sequence joins TRBV11-2 and TRBJ1-2; TRBD1 matches 7 bases. Germline CDR1 SGHAT, CDR2 FQNNGV. Trimming cost V 5 bases and J 4 bases; bases outside gene matches: 7. This CDR3 contains 14 residues. The CDR3 DNA reads as TGTGCCAGCAGCCGCGGGGACAGCCCCTATGGCTACACCTTC. Protein: CASSRGDSPYGYTF.

J is TRBJ2-3 and V is TRBV4-1; perhaps TRBD2 as D (5 bases). The CDR3 has 15 residues. Germline V gives CDR1 MGHRA, CDR2 YSYEKL. V lost 4 bases and J lost 0, with 11 bases in between. CDR3 in DNA: TGCGCCAGCAGCCCCCCAGGCGGGAGCACAGATACGCAGTATTTT. Translated: CASSPPGGSTDTQYF.

The chain links TRBV5-1 to TRBJ1-2; D unresolved. V lost 4 bases and J lost 0, with 13 bases in between. This CDR3 spans 15 amino acids. CDR1 and CDR2 from the germline V gene are SGHRS and YFSETQ. The DNA for the CDR3 is TGCGCCAGCAGCCCAGGCGAGCCAGCTAACTATGGCTACACCTTC. It translates to CASSPGEPANYGYTF.

The V and J genes are TRBV6-1 and TRBJ2-7; D remains unclear. The germline V gene encodes CDR1 MNHNS and CDR2 SASEGT. The CDR3 contains 15 residues. V was trimmed by 2 bases and J by 2 bases, leaving 13 bases between them. CDR3 residues: CASSEIAGLTYEQYF. In nucleotides, the CDR3 is TGTGCCAGCAGTGAAATAGCAGGTCTTACCTACGAGCAGTACTTC.

A few counts support this clone. The V gene is TRBV4-1, the J gene TRBJ1-1; D remains ambiguous. The CDR3 loop spans 14 amino acids. Germline V CDR1 and CDR2: MGHRA, YSYEKL. Trimming removed 0 bases from V and 4 bases from J, with 9 bases in between. The CDR3 nucleotides are TGCGCCAGCAGCCAAGAGCAGGCCGGCACTGAAGCTTTCTTT. Translating gives CASSQEQAGTEAFF.

V usage is TRBV7-8 and J usage is TRBJ1-6; D is uncertain. V lost 5 bases, J lost 6 bases, and 20 bases lay in between. Germline CDR1 and CDR2: SGHVS and FQNEAQ. This CDR3 has 17 residues. CDR3 sequence: CASSLYTPARTNSPLHF. DNA of the CDR3: TGTGCCAGCAGCCTATACACGCCCGCCAGAACTAATTCACCCCTCCACTTT.

V is TRBV5-6 and J is TRBJ2-7, with D unclear. This CDR3 region has 12 residues. The V gene's germline CDR1 is SGHDT and CDR2 YYEEEE. Deletions cut 3 bases from V and 2 bases from J, with 6 bases between. The CDR3 region has the DNA TGTGCCAGCAGCTCACGAGCCTACGAGCAGTACTTC. Translating gives CASSSRAYEQYF.

This sequence joins TRBV11-3 and TRBJ2-7; D assignment may be TRBD1 or TRBD2 (5 bases each). The length of the CDR3 is 17 residues. V was pared by 3 bases and J by 4 bases, with 22 bases between. Germline CDR1 is SGHNT and CDR2 is YENEEA. The CDR3 DNA sequence: TGTGCCAGCAGCTTGCCCTCCGAGTATGGGGGTTGGTACGAGCAGTACTTC. It specifies CASSLPSEYGGWYEQYF.

V usage is TRBV15 and J usage is TRBJ1-5, with D maybe TRBD1 (5 bases). Germline V gives CDR1 LNHNV, CDR2 YYDKDF (reference sequence). The V end lost 3 bases, the J end lost 3 bases, and 18 bases lay between the germline ends. CDR3 length: 17 amino acids. The DNA for the CDR3 is TGTGCCACCAGCAGGGTACAACGGGGGACGTTCAATCAGCCCCAGCATTTT. Amino acids: CATSRVQRGTFNQPQHF.

This clone was picked up one time. The chain recombines TRBV7-9 with TRBJ2-1, with D hard to call. V was shortened by 1 base and J by 8 bases, with 0 bases between the two germline ends. The germline V gene has CDR1 SEHNR and CDR2 FQNEAQ (reference sequence). The CDR3 consists of 10 residues. CDR3 coding DNA: TGTGCCAGCAGCTTAGATGAGCAGTTCTTC. Translating it yields CASSLDEQFF.

The V call is TRBV2, the J call TRBJ2-4, with D perhaps matching TRBD2 (5 bases). V gave up 6 bases and J gave up 7 bases, with 13 bases separating them. The CDR3 is 13 amino acids. Germline values: CDR1 SNHLY, CDR2 FYNNEI. Here the CDR3 reads CASRADLQNIQYF. In nucleotides, the CDR3 is TGTGCCAGCAGAGCGGACTTACAGAACATTCAGTACTTC.

The J gene is TRBJ1-2, the V gene TRBV29-1; a possible D gene is TRBD1 (5 bases). The ends were cut back, 3 bases at V and 5 bases at J, with 10 bases in the middle. Germline CDR1 reads SQVTM; CDR2 reads ANQGSEA. CDR3 length: 12 amino acids. CDR3: CSVDGTDYGYTF. CDR3 sequence (DNA): TGCAGCGTTGACGGGACCGATTATGGCTACACCTTC.

Only one count was recorded for this clone. The chain recombines TRBV7-9 with TRBJ2-1; 7 bases match TRBD1. From germline, CDR1 is SEHNR and CDR2 FQNEAQ (reference sequence). The J segment lost 5 bases and the V segment lost 8 bases, leaving 6 bases of the junction unmatched. This CDR3 spans 13 amino acids. In nucleotides, the CDR3 is TGTGCCAGCGACGAGGGGGCTAACAATGAGCAGTTCTTC. This encodes CASDEGANNEQFF.

This sequence joins TRBV11-2 and TRBJ2-7; 7 nucleotides agree with TRBD1. With V trimmed by 5 bases and J by 3 bases, 10 bases remained unmatched. The germline V gene has CDR1 SGHAT and CDR2 FQNNGV. The CDR3 has 15 amino acids. CDR3 loop: CASSQGGQAGYEQYF. Here the CDR3 DNA reads TGTGCCAGCAGCCAAGGAGGACAGGCGGGCTACGAGCAGTACTTC.

This rearrangement joins TRBV4-1 to TRBJ2-1; TRBD2 matches 9 bases. With V trimmed by 0 bases and J by 0 bases, 6 bases remained unmatched. Germline V lookup: CDR1 MGHRA, CDR2 YSYEKL. This CDR3 region has 18 residues. In DNA, the CDR3 is TGCGCCAGCAGCCAAGAGTCTAGCGGGGCCGACTCCTACAATGAGCAGTTCTTC. Protein: CASSQESSGADSYNEQFF.